Listed here is a single T cell receptor beta chain. Its antigen is unknown. This specimen comes from a study of T cells in Graves' hyperthyroidism and ophthalmopathy. General observations from the study: Separating ophthalmopathy from stable hyperthyroidism was achieved by a 13 V-J model.

Diagnosis of hyperthyroidism was new in patients aged 18 to 65, and its duration was under 2 months. Diagnostic decisions used clinical symptoms, serum thyroxine and TRAb, thyroid ultrasound and orbital computed tomography. Regions amplified from RNA transcripts were the TCR beta CDR3 regions. The TCR CDR3 was amplified in a first-round RT-PCR using the HTBI primer set. MiXCR, applied by TCRdb to the multiplex PCR reads, yields one record per CDR3 protein. The data contain some 510,000 distinct CDR3 sequences, about 45% of them singletons. The V end was cut by 3 bases, the J end by 7 bases, with 7 bases between. The CDR3 has 11 residues. The germline CDR1 and CDR2 sequences are SSHAT and FNYEAQ (reference sequence).

The sequenced sample consisted of peripheral blood or thyroid tissue (not recorded which). The clonotype comes from a woman under 30 with Graves' hyperthyroidism. The chain employs TRBV7-7 and TRBJ2-7; the D gene is possibly TRBD1 (5 bases). CDR3 residues: CASSLTDEQYF. CDR3 in DNA: TGTGCCAGCAGCTTGACAGATGAGCAGTACTTC. Based on the CDR3 plus reference TRBV7-7 and TRBJ2-7, the full variable domain is GAGVSQSPRYKVTKRGQDVTLRCDPISSHATLYWYQQALGQGPEFLTYFNYEAQPDKSGLPSDRFSAERPEGSISTLTIQRTEQRDSAMYRCASSLTDEQYFGPGTRLTVT.